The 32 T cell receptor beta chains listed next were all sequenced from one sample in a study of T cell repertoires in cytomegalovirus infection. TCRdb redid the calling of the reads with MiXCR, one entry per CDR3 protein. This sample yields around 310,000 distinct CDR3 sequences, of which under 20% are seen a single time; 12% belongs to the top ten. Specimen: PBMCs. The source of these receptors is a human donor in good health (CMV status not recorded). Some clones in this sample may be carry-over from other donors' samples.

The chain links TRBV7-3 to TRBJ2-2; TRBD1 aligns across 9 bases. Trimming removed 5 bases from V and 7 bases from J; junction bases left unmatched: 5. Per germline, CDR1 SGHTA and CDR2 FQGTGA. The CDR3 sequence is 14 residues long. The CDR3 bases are TGTGCCAGCAGCCCTGGGACAGGGCTCGGGGAGCTGTTTTTT. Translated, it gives CASSPGTGLGELFF.

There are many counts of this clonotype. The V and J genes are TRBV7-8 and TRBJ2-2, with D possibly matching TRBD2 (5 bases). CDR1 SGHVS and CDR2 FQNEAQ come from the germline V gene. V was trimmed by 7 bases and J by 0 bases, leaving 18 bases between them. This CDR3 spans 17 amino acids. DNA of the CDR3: TGTGCCAGCAACCCTAAGATCGGGGTTACGAACACCGGGGAGCTGTTTTTT. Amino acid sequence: CASNPKIGVTNTGELFF.

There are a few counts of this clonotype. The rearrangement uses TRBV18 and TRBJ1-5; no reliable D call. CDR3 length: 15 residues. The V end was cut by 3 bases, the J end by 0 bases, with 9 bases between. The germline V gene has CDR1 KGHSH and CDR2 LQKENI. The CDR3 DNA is TGTGCCAGCTCACCTTCCGCCTATAGCAATCAGCCCCAGCATTTT. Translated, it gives CASSPSAYSNQPQHF.

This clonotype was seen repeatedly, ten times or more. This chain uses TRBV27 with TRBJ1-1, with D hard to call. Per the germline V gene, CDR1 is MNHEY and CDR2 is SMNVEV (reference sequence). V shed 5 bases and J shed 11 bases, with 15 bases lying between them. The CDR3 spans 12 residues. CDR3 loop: CASSNSGAPAFF. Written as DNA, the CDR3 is TGTGCCAGCAGTAACAGTGGAGCTCCCGCTTTCTTT.

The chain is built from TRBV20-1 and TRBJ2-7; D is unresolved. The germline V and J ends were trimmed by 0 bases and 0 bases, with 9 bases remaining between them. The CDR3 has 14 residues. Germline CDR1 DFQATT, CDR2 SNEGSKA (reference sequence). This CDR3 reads CSARDTGNSYEQYF. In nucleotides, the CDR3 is TGCAGTGCTAGAGATACGGGCAACTCCTACGAGCAGTACTTC.

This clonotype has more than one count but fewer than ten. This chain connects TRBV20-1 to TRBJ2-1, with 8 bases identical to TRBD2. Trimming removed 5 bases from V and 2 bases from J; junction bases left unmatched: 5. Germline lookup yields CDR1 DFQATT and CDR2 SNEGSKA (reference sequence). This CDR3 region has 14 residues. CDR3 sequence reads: CSAYAGGAYNEQFF. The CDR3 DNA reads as TGCAGTGCTTATGCGGGGGGCGCCTACAATGAGCAGTTCTTC.

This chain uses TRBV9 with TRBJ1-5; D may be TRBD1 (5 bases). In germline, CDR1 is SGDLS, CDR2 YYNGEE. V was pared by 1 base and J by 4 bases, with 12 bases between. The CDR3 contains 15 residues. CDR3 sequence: CASSVPGVKNQPQHF. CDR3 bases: TGTGCCAGCAGCGTACCGGGGGTAAAGAATCAGCCCCAGCATTTT.

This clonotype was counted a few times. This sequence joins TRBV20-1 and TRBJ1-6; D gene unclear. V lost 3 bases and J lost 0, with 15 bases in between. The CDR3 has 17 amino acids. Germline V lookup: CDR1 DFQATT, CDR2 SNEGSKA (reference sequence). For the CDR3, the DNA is TGCAGTGCTAGCGCTGCGGCAGGAAGCTCCTATAATTCACCCCTCCACTTT. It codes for CSASAAAGSSYNSPLHF.

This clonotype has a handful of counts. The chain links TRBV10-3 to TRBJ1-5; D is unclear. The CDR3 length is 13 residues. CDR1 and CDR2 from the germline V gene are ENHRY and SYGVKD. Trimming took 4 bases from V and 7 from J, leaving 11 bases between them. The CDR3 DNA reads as TGTGCCATCAGTGTCACCCCGGGCCAGCCCCAGCATTTT. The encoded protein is CAISVTPGQPQHF.

The CDR3 sequence is CASSVLRQGMRTGELFF. CDR3 coding DNA: TGTGCCAGCAGTGTCCTGAGGCAGGGGATGCGGACCGGGGAGCTGTTTTTT. The chain joins TRBV2 to TRBJ2-2, with TRBD1 as a possible D gene (6 bases). The germline gives CDR1 SNHLY, CDR2 FYNNEI. V was cut by 4 bases and J by 5 bases, with 20 bases left in between. This CDR3 spans 17 amino acids.

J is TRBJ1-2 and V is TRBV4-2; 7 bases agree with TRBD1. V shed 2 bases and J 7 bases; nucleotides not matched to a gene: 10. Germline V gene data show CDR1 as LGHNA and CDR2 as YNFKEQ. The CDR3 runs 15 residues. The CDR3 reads CASSQPTDRWLGYTF. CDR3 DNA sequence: TGTGCCAGCAGCCAACCAACGGACAGGTGGCTTGGCTACACCTTC.

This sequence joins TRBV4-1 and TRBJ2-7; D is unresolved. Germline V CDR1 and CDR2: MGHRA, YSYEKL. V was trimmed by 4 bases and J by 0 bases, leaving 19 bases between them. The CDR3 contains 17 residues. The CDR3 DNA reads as TGCGCCAGCAGCCCATTTAAGGGAATACCAGCCTCCTACGAGCAGTACTTC. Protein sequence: CASSPFKGIPASYEQYF.

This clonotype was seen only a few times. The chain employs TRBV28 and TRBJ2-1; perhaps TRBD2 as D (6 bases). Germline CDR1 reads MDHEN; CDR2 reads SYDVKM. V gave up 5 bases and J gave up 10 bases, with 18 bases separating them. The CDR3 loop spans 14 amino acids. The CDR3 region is CASSPGTALGEQFF. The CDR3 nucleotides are TGTGCCAGCAGTCCCGGGACTGCCCTGGGGGAGCAGTTCTTC.

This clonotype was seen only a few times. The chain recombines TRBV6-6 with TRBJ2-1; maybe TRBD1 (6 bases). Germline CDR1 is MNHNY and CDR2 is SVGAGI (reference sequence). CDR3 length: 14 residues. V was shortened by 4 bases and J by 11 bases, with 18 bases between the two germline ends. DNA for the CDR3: TGTGCCAGCAGTTCGGAGGACAGACTCAGGAAGCAGTTCTTC. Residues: CASSSEDRLRKQFF.

The chain's CDR3 is CASSKDGPGQFF. DNA for the CDR3: TGTGCCAGCAGCAAGGATGGCCCAGGGCAGTTCTTC. The gene calls are TRBV5-6 and TRBJ2-1, with D unclear. The CDR3 has 12 residues. The germline V and J ends were trimmed by 4 bases and 12 bases, with 14 bases remaining between them. The germline V gene has CDR1 SGHDT and CDR2 YYEEEE.

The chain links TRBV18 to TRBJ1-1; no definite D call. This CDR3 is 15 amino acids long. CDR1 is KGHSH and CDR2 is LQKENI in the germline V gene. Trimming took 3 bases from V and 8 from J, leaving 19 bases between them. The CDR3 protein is CASSPRSGEPREAFF. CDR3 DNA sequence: TGTGCCAGCTCACCGAGGTCCGGGGAGCCGCGCGAAGCTTTCTTT.

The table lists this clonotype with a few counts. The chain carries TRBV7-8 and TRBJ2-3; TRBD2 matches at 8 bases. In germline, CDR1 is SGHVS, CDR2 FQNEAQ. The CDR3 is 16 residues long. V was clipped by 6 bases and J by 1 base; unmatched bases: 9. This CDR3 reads CASSLLGGVGTDTQYF. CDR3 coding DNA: TGTGCCAGCAGTCTCCTCGGGGGGGTGGGCACAGATACGCAGTATTTT.

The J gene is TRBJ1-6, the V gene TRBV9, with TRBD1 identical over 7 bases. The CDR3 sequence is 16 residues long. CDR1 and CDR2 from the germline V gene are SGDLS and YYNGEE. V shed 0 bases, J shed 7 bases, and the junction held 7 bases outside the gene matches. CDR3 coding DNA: TGTGCCAGCAGCGTAGGTGGAAGGGGGCAGAATTCACCCCTCCACTTT. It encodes CASSVGGRGQNSPLHF.

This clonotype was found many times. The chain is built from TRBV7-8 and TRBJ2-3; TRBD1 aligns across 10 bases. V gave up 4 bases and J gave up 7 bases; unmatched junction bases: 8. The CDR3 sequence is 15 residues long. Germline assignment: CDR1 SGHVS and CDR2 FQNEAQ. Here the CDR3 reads CASSSRDRGENTQYF. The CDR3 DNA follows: TGTGCCAGCAGCTCCCGGGACAGGGGTGAAAATACGCAGTATTTT.

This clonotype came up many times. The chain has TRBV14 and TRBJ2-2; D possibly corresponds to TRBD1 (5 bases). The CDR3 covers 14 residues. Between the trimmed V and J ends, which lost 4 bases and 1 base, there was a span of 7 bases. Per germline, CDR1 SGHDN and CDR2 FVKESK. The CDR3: CASSLQGNTGELFF. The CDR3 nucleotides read TGTGCCAGCAGCCTCCAGGGGAACACCGGGGAGCTGTTTTTT. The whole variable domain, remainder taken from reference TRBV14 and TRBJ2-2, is EAGVTQFPSHSVIEKGQTVTLRCDPISGHDNLYWYRRVMGKEIKFLLHFVKESKQDESGMPNNRFLAERTGGTYSTLKVQPAELEDSGVYFCASSLQGNTGELFFGEGSRLTVL.

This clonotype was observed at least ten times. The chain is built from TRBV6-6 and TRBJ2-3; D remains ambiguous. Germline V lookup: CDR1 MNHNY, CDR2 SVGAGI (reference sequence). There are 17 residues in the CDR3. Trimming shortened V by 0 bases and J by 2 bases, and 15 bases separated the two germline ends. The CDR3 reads CASSYSNSPSITDTQYF. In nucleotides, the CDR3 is TGTGCCAGCAGTTACTCGAACTCACCCTCGATCACAGATACGCAGTATTTT.

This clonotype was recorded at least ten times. The CDR3 coding sequence is TGTGCCAGCAGCTTAAGACTAGCGGGGGGGGCGGAGACCCAGTACTTC. It encodes CASSLRLAGGAETQYF. The chain uses TRBV7-2 and TRBJ2-5; 14 positions agree with TRBD2. There are 16 residues in the CDR3. The V gene's germline CDR1 is SGHTA and CDR2 FQGNSA. The ends lost 2 bases at V and 5 bases at J; junction bases unmatched: 4.

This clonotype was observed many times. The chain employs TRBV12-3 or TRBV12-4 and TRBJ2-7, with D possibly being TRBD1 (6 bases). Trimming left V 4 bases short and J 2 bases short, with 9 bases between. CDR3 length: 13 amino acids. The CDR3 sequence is CASSSGTTYEQYF. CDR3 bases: TGTGCCAGCAGTTCCGGGACAACCTACGAGCAGTACTTC.

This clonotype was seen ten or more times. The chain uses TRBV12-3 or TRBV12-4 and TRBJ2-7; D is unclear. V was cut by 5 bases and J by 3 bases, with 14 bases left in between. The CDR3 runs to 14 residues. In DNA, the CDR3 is TGTGCCAGCAGTCCGGCCCAACCCATCTACGAGCAGTACTTC. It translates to CASSPAQPIYEQYF.

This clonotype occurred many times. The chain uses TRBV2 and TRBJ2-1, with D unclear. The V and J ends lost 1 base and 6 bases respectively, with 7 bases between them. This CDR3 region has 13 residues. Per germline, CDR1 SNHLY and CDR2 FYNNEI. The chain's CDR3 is CASSEEYFNEQFF. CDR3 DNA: TGTGCCAGCAGTGAAGAGTATTTCAATGAGCAGTTCTTC.

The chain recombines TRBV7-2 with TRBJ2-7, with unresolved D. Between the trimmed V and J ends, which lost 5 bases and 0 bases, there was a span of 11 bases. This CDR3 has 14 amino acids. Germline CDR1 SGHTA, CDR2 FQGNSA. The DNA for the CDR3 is TGTACCAGCAGCCTTTCTCGGGCCTCCTACGAGCAGTACTTC. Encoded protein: CTSSLSRASYEQYF.

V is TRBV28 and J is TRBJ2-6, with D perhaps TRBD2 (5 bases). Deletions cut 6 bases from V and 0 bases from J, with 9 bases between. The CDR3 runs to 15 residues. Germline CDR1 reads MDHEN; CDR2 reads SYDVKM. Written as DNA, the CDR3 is TGTGCCAGCAGAGAGGGTATCTCTGGGGCCAACGTCCTGACTTTC. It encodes CASREGISGANVLTF. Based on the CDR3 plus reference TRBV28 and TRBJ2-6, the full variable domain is DVKVTQSSRYLVKRTGEKVFLECVQDMDHENMFWYRQDPGLGLRLIYFSYDVKMKEKGDIPEGYSVSREKKERFSLILESASTNQTSMYLCASREGISGANVLTFGAGSRLTVL.

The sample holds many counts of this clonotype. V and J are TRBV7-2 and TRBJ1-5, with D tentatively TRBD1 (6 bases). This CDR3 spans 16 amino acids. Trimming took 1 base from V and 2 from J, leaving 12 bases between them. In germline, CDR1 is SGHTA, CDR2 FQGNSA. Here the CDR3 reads CASSLVGGEGNQPQHF. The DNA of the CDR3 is TGTGCCAGCAGCTTAGTGGGGGGCGAGGGCAATCAGCCCCAGCATTTT.

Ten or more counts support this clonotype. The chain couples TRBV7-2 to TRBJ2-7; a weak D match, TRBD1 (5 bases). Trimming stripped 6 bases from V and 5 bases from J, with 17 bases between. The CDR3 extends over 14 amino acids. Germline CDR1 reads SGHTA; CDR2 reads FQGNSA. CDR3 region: CASSSLAGQNEQYF. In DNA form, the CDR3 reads TGTGCCAGCAGTTCTCTTGCAGGGCAGAACGAGCAGTACTTC. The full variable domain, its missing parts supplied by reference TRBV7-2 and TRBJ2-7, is GAGVSQSPSNKVTEKGKDVELRCDPISGHTALYWYRQSLGQGLEFLIYFQGNSAPDKSGLPSDRFSAERTGGSVSTLTIQRTQQEDSAVYLCASSSLAGQNEQYFGPGTRLTVT.

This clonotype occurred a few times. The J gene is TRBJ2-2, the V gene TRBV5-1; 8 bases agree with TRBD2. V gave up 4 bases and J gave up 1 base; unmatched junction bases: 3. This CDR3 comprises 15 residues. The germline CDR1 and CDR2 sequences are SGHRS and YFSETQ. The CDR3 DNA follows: TGCGCCAGCAGCCCGGGGGGGTTGAACACCGGGGAGCTGTTTTTT. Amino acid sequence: CASSPGGLNTGELFF.

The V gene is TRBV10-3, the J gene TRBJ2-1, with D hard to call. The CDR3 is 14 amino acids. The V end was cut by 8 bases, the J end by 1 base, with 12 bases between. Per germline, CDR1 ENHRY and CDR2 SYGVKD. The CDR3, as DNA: TGTGCCATCTCTTCCGAGGCGTCCTACAATGAGCAGTTCTTC. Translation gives CAISSEASYNEQFF.

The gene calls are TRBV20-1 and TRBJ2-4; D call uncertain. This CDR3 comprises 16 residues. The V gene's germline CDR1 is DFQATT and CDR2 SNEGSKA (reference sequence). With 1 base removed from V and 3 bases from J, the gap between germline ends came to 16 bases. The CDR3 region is CSARGVGKGDKNIQYF. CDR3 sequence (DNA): TGCAGTGCTAGAGGGGTGGGGAAGGGTGACAAAAACATTCAGTACTTC.